These T cell receptor beta chains were read from a single sample in a study of blood T cells in healthy people across ages. TCRdb itself ran the 5' RACE reads through MiXCR, one entry per CDR3 protein. The profile shows about 640,000 distinct CDR3 sequences, 58% of them singletons. Sequencing input: blood. These receptors originate from a man aged 55 to 70 in good health. CDR3s include the opening cysteine and the closing phenylalanine or tryptophan. Each record gives: V gene, J gene, CDR3 protein.

TRBV10-3,TRBJ2-7,CAISDRTRTGYEQYF
TRBV7-9,TRBJ2-1,CASSPRNRGANEQFF
TRBV27,TRBJ1-6,CASTLDRGNSPLHF
TRBV5-1,TRBJ2-5,CASSGGDRGETQYF
TRBV18,TRBJ2-1,CASSPLRLAGGYNEQFF
TRBV7-9,TRBJ1-2,CASSFTGPNYGYTF
TRBV20-1,TRBJ2-1,CSAPRGTSGGDDEQFF
TRBV11-2,TRBJ2-7,CASSSATGEIRQYF
TRBV20-1,TRBJ2-1,CSARDRTGTYNEQFF
TRBV3-1,TRBJ1-2,CASSQDRRNYGYTF
TRBV11-3,TRBJ2-7,CASSLNFINEQYF
TRBV5-8,TRBJ2-1,CASSLGQIRYNEQFF
TRBV4-1,TRBJ1-1,CASSRLQGARTEAFF
TRBV3-1,TRBJ2-5,CASSQEGGNRETQYF
TRBV27,TRBJ2-1,CASSLSVDRVSSYNEQFF
TRBV4-1,TRBJ2-1,CASSQVLRGGSNEQFF
TRBV27,TRBJ2-5,CASSRSAGGGQETQYF
TRBV3-1,TRBJ2-1,CASSQGRLANEQFF
TRBV7-9,TRBJ1-6,CASSPRQYSPLHF
TRBV6-1,TRBJ2-4,CASSDVGVPTKNIQYF
TRBV29-1,TRBJ2-1,CSVEDSGGGEQFF
TRBV5-6,TRBJ1-4,CASSFSAAEKLFF
TRBV6-5,TRBJ2-6,CASSYDGSGANVLTF
TRBV4-1,.,CASSQGTSGGCQETQFF
TRBV5-1,TRBJ2-7,CASSWDRDGYEQYF
TRBV5-1,TRBJ2-5,CASSRIGGSKETQYF
TRBV20-1,TRBJ2-3,CSARDAGGSDTQYF
TRBV28,TRBJ1-2,CAGSLGDGFYGYTF
TRBV3-1,TRBJ1-2,CASSQDWGQSYGYTF
TRBV4-2,TRBJ1-5,CASSQDPGDQPQHF
TRBV5-6,TRBJ2-5,CASSLATGPGLLIETQYF
TRBV6-2/TRBV6-3,TRBJ2-2,CASSYDTGAGELFF
TRBV4-1,TRBJ2-1,CASSQHTGQGRNEQFF
TRBV20-1,TRBJ1-1,CSANSGGTEAFF
TRBV6-1,TRBJ1-6,CASSDKSYNSPLHF
TRBV4-1,.,CASSQGAAGDRETQYF
TRBV7-2,TRBJ2-3,CASRTRGYTDTQYF
TRBV9,TRBJ2-6,CASSPTGTGLISYGANVLTF
TRBV6-5,TRBJ2-7,CASSQRTSGGSYEQYF
TRBV3-1,TRBJ2-7,CASSQGTTSYEQYF
TRBV5-1,TRBJ2-7,CASSDEGVSDLSYERYF
TRBV7-2,TRBJ1-6,CASSLSGVRDSPLHF
TRBV7-9,TRBJ2-7,CASSLRVGNAEQYF
TRBV5-1,TRBJ1-1,CASRAGADAGGTFF
TRBV29-1,TRBJ2-3,CSVENRRGAGGTDTQYF
TRBV6-5,TRBJ2-1,CASSYTPAGVSYNEQFF
TRBV28,TRBJ1-4,CATGTGNEKLFF
TRBV3-1,TRBJ2-2,CASSQGWQGPGELFF
TRBV13,TRBJ1-6,CASGGRTYNSPLHF
TRBV29-1,TRBJ1-4,CSVPGNEKLFF
TRBV5-1,TRBJ2-5,CASSLGGGLGNEQYF